The 21 T cell receptor beta chains presented below share a single source sample, sequenced in a study of T cell responses to AZD1222 COVID-19 vaccine. Data came from immunoSEQ multiplex PCR; TCRdb stores just in-frame clones and leaves some out. The table records 200,000 or so clones, 85% to 95% of them present only once. The sequenced sample was peripheral blood, obtained on day 0 of AZD1222 vaccination. All receptors come from an adult in good health.

V gene TRBV19 combines with J gene TRBJ2-2; D tentatively reads TRBD1 or TRBD2 (5 bases each). Germline V lookup: CDR1 LNHDA, CDR2 SQIVND (reference sequence). Trimming removed 3 bases from V and 1 base from J, with 12 bases in between. The CDR3 length is 16 residues. The CDR3 sequence is CASSIILGVNTGELFF. In DNA form, the CDR3 reads TGTGCCAGTAGTATCATCTTGGGGGTGAACACCGGGGAGCTGTTTTTT.

The chain uses TRBV6-5 and TRBJ2-7; 7 bases align to TRBD1. V was pared by 6 bases and J by 7 bases, with 6 bases of the junction left unmatched. Germline lookup yields CDR1 MNHEY and CDR2 SVGAGI. The CDR3 covers 12 residues. CDR3 nucleotide sequence: TGTGCCAGCAGACGGGACAGTACGGAGCAGTACGTC. Amino acids: CASRRDSTEQYV.

V is TRBV4-3 and J is TRBJ2-2; no reliable D call. Trimming left V 0 bases short and J 5 bases short, with 13 bases between. Germline V lookup: CDR1 LGHNA, CDR2 YSLEER. CDR3 length: 16 residues. The CDR3 sequence: CASSQDPSWGTGELFF. CDR3 bases: TGCGCCAGCAGCCAAGATCCGTCGTGGGGAACCGGGGAGCTGTTTTTT.

The rearrangement links TRBV24-1 to TRBJ2-1; weak D call: TRBD1 (6 bases). Per germline, CDR1 KGHDR and CDR2 SFDVKD. Trimming took off 7 bases at V and 8 bases at J, with 17 bases between the two ends. The CDR3 runs 14 residues. The CDR3 DNA is TGTGCCACCAGCTCCCGGGCAGACAGGTATGAGCAGTTCTTC. Residues: CATSSRADRYEQFF.

The CDR3 sequence: CATSRDQEATNEQFF. The CDR3 bases are TGTGCCACCAGCAGAGATCAAGAGGCCACCAATGAGCAGTTCTTC. The chain joins TRBV15 to TRBJ2-1, with no clear D. This CDR3 is 15 amino acids long. With 0 bases removed from V and 6 bases from J, the gap between germline ends came to 12 bases. The V gene's germline CDR1 is LNHNV and CDR2 YYDKDF (reference sequence).

CDR3 protein: CASSEIQYEQYF. CDR3 nucleotide sequence: TGTGCCAGCAGTGAAATCCAGTACGAGCAGTACTTC. J is TRBJ2-7 and V is TRBV2, with D hard to call. CDR3 length: 12 amino acids. With 2 bases removed from V and 4 bases from J, the gap between germline ends came to 6 bases. CDR1 and CDR2 from the germline V gene are SNHLY and FYNNEI.

The chain recombines TRBV6-5 with TRBJ1-1; D unclear. The V and J ends lost 4 bases and 1 base respectively, with 13 bases between them. The V gene's germline CDR1 is MNHEY and CDR2 SVGAGI. This CDR3 contains 15 residues. This CDR3 is CASSSIRARNTEAFF. CDR3 in DNA: TGTGCCAGCAGTTCTATAAGGGCCCGGAACACTGAAGCTTTCTTT.

J is TRBJ1-2 and V is TRBV2; TRBD1 might be the D (6 bases). Germline CDR1 reads SNHLY; CDR2 reads FYNNEI. Trimming shortened V by 6 bases and J by 5 bases, and 10 bases separated the two germline ends. This CDR3 is built from 12 residues. The CDR3 here is CASSTGRYGYTF. The CDR3, as DNA: TGTGCCAGCAGCACAGGGAGGTATGGCTACACCTTC.

This clone was found once. The chain employs TRBV7-9 and TRBJ2-7; 11 positions match TRBD2. The CDR3 has 14 residues. From germline, CDR1 is SEHNR and CDR2 FQNEAQ (reference sequence). V lost 6 bases to trimming and J lost 3 bases; unmatched junction nucleotides: 4. In DNA form, the CDR3 reads TGTGCCAGCAGTCCCGGGACTAGCGGCTACGAGCAGTACGTC. Translating gives CASSPGTSGYEQYV.

The chain employs TRBV18 and TRBJ1-4, with 8 bases matching TRBD1. There are 16 residues in the CDR3. The germline V gene encodes CDR1 KGHSH and CDR2 LQKENI. V lost 3 bases, J lost 4 bases, and 7 bases stayed unmatched. The CDR3 nucleotides read TGTGCCAGCTCACCCAGGGAAGGACAGGGTAATGAAAAACTGTTTTTT. Amino acids: CASSPREGQGNEKLFF. Variable domain in full (rest from reference TRBV18 and TRBJ1-4): NAGVMQNPRHLVRRRGQEARLRCSPMKGHSHVYWYRQLPEEGLKFMVYLQKENIIDESGMPKERFSAEFPKEGPSILRIQQVVRGDSAAYFCASSPREGQGNEKLFFGSGTQLSVL.

This sequence joins TRBV5-1 and TRBJ2-4; 10 bases match TRBD1. After removal of 0 bases from V and 10 bases from J, the junction contained 7 bases not matched to a gene. The CDR3 is 15 residues long. Looked up from germline, CDR1 is SGHRS and CDR2 is YFSETQ. CDR3 DNA sequence: TGCGCCAGCAGCTTGGGAAGACAGGGGGCCATTATTCAGTACTTC. Translated, it gives CASSLGRQGAIIQYF.

The chain carries TRBV2 and TRBJ2-7; no clear D. Trimming took off 1 base at V and 3 bases at J, with 10 bases between the two ends. The germline gives CDR1 SNHLY, CDR2 FYNNEI. This CDR3 is built from 14 residues. The CDR3 DNA sequence: TGTGCCAGCAGTGAAGGCATAGGATTCTACGAGCAGTACTTC. Protein: CASSEGIGFYEQYF.

J is TRBJ2-7 and V is TRBV10-3, with TRBD1 matching over 9 bases. CDR1 is ENHRY and CDR2 is SYGVKD in the germline V gene. V trimming: 9 bases; J trimming: 1 base; junction bases outside the gene matches: 4. The CDR3 consists of 13 residues. This chain's CDR3 is CAIGTGFSYEQYV. In DNA, the CDR3 is TGTGCCATTGGGACAGGGTTTTCCTACGAGCAGTACGTC.

This rearrangement joins TRBV6-5 to TRBJ2-7; a possible D gene is TRBD1 (5 bases). This CDR3 contains 12 residues. Per germline, CDR1 MNHEY and CDR2 SVGAGI. The V end lost 6 bases, the J end lost 3 bases, and 9 bases lay between the germline ends. The CDR3 reads CASRRTGYEQYF. CDR3 bases: TGTGCCAGCAGACGCACAGGCTACGAGCAGTACTTC.

CDR3 sequence reads: CASSQEGPSGVKNIQYF. CDR3 nucleotides: TGCGCCAGCAGCCAAGAGGGTCCTAGCGGGGTCAAAAACATTCAGTACTTC. This chain connects TRBV4-1 to TRBJ2-4; 9 bases are a match to TRBD2. The CDR3 runs to 17 residues. The germline V gene encodes CDR1 MGHRA and CDR2 YSYEKL. V was pared by 0 bases and J by 3 bases, with 6 bases of the junction left unmatched.

This clone appeared once. The chain employs TRBV6-5 and TRBJ1-1, with 7 nucleotides matching TRBD1. Germline CDR1 is MNHEY and CDR2 is SVGAGI. The CDR3 spans 15 residues. Trimming took 6 bases from V and 1 from J; bases not matched to a gene: 8. The CDR3, as DNA: TGTGCCAGCAGCCTCCGGGGACAGCAGAACACTGAAGCTTTCTTT. The encoded protein is CASSLRGQQNTEAFF.

J is TRBJ2-1 and V is TRBV19; 7 bases line up with TRBD2. The germline CDR1 and CDR2 sequences are LNHDA and SQIVND (reference sequence). The J segment lost 7 bases and the V segment lost 4 bases, leaving 13 bases of the junction unmatched. This CDR3 is 16 amino acids long. The CDR3 nucleotides are TGTGCCAGTAGTACCATCGGCGGGAGAGCTAAGAATGAGCAGTTCTTC. Its translation is CASSTIGGRAKNEQFF.

The rearrangement joins TRBV5-1 to TRBJ1-6; D remains ambiguous. CDR1 and CDR2 (germline): SGHRS, YFSETQ. V lost 2 bases and J lost 7, with 13 bases in between. The CDR3 length is 15 residues. The CDR3 coding sequence is TGCGCCAGCAGCTTAGACACGTCTCTGAATTCACCCCTCCACTTT. Its protein product is CASSLDTSLNSPLHF.

This chain joins TRBV7-8 and TRBJ2-7, with D uncertain. Germline V gene sequence: CDR1 SGHVS, CDR2 FQNEAQ. This CDR3 spans 13 amino acids. Trimming cost V 4 bases and J 5 bases, with 12 bases left between them. The CDR3 region is CASSSGLGHEQYF. CDR3 coding DNA: TGTGCCAGCAGCTCCGGTTTAGGCCACGAGCAGTACTTC.

This clone was picked up one time. The rearrangement joins TRBV7-2 to TRBJ1-2; D remains unclear. V was clipped by 3 bases and J by 6 bases, with 11 bases between them. CDR3 length: 13 residues. CDR1 SGHTA and CDR2 FQGNSA come from the germline V gene. The CDR3 spells CASSLTANNGYTF. CDR3 nucleotide sequence: TGTGCCAGCAGCTTGACGGCAAATAATGGCTACACCTTC.

The rearrangement uses TRBV4-1 and TRBJ1-5, with D tentatively TRBD1 (6 bases). This CDR3 has 17 amino acids. V lost 2 bases to trimming and J lost 5 bases, with 19 bases between them. The V gene's germline CDR1 is MGHRA and CDR2 YSYEKL. CDR3: CASSQKGDAANHQPQHF. The CDR3 coding sequence is TGCGCCAGCAGCCAAAAGGGGGACGCCGCTAATCATCAGCCCCAGCATTTT.